This is a list of T cell receptor beta chains from one sample in a study of shared clonotypes between healthy human individuals. Measured with immunoSEQ multiplex PCR; TCRdb has only the in-frame clones, and not every one. The sample lists millions of clones; 85% to 95% were seen once. The sequenced sample consisted of naive CD8+ T cells from PBMCs. The receptors were gathered from a man between 18 and 29 years old in good health. Some clones in this sample may be carry-over from other donors' samples. Both conserved end residues are part of each CDR3. The D gene is left open where the match is weak. Clone size appears in some rows only: once, few, many, or a class for an expanded clone.

D,V,J,size,CDR3,DNA
NA,TRBV27,TRBJ1-1,once,CASSLKQSLTEAFF,TGTGCCAGCAGTTTAAAACAGAGCCTCACTGAAGCTTTCTTT
NA,TRBV4-2,TRBJ2-2,few,CASSQGGTGELFF,TGTGCCAGCAGCCAAGGAGGCACCGGGGAGCTGTTTTTT
TRBD2,TRBV9,TRBJ2-7,NA,CASSVEREGPYEQYF,TGTGCCAGCAGCGTAGAGCGGGAGGGCCCCTACGAGCAGTACTTC
TRBD2,TRBV7-3,TRBJ2-3,NA,CASSGGRGGITDTQYF,TGTGCCAGCAGCGGCGGTCGCGGGGGGATCACAGATACGCAGTATTTT
NA,TRBV28,TRBJ2-1,NA,CASSPSPADSYNEQFF,TGTGCCAGCAGTCCTAGCCCAGCGGACTCCTACAATGAGCAGTTCTTC
TRBD1,TRBV7-9,TRBJ1-1,NA,CASSSRQGRTEAFF,TGTGCCAGCAGCTCAAGACAGGGAAGAACTGAAGCTTTCTTT
NA,TRBV9,TRBJ2-1,NA,CASSPSPGYNEQFF,TGTGCCAGCAGCCCCTCCCCCGGTTACAATGAGCAGTTCTTC
NA,TRBV30,TRBJ1-1,NA,CALVADNTEAFF,TGTGCATTGGTGGCAGACAACACTGAAGCTTTCTTT
NA,TRBV30,TRBJ2-1,NA,CAWSVTAPNEQFF,TGTGCCTGGAGTGTAACGGCCCCTAATGAGCAGTTCTTC
NA,TRBV9,TRBJ2-7,once,CASSPGREQYF,TGTGCCAGCAGCCCGGGTCGTGAGCAGTACTTC
NA,TRBV7-3,TRBJ2-2,NA,CASSEVTGELFF,TGTGCCAGCAGCGAAGTGACCGGGGAGCTGTTTTTT
NA,TRBV27,TRBJ1-2,NA,CASSSDPFGLDGGYTF,TGTGCCAGCAGTTCCGACCCGTTCGGGCTAGATGGCGGCTACACCTTC
NA,TRBV11-2,TRBJ1-5,NA,CASSSGWGNQPQHF,TGTGCCAGCAGCTCTGGCTGGGGCAATCAGCCCCAGCATTTT
TRBD2,TRBV19,TRBJ2-7,NA,CASSIGIGRSWEEQYF,TGTGCCAGTAGTATAGGTATCGGGAGGTCTTGGGAGGAGCAGTACTTC
NA,TRBV7-9,TRBJ2-3,once,CASRAGLANTDTQYF,TGTGCCAGCAGGGCGGGACTCGCAAACACAGATACGCAGTATTTT
NA,TRBV19,TRBJ1-2,NA,CASSGLPRGYTF,TGTGCCAGTAGTGGGCTTCCGAGGGGCTACACCTTC
NA,TRBV30,TRBJ1-6,NA,CAWSWGVSSYNSPLHF,TGTGCCTGGAGTTGGGGCGTGAGCTCCTATAATTCACCCCTCCACTTT
NA,TRBV7-9,TRBJ2-5,NA,CASSYKLAQETQYF,TGTGCCAGCAGCTACAAACTAGCACAAGAGACCCAGTACTTC
NA,TRBV4-1,TRBJ2-7,NA,CASSQDPGRQYF,TGCGCCAGCAGCCAAGATCCAGGGCGGCAGTACTTC
TRBD1,TRBV9,TRBJ1-2,NA,CASSVQGAPGYGYTF,TGTGCCAGCAGCGTCCAGGGGGCGCCCGGCTATGGCTACACCTTC
NA,TRBV9,TRBJ2-7,NA,CASSVALQGNEQYF,TGTGCCAGCAGCGTAGCTTTGCAGGGCAACGAGCAGTACTTC
NA,TRBV5-5,TRBJ1-1,NA,CASSFWAGKGAEAFF,TGTGCCAGCAGCTTTTGGGCAGGGAAAGGGGCTGAAGCTTTCTTT